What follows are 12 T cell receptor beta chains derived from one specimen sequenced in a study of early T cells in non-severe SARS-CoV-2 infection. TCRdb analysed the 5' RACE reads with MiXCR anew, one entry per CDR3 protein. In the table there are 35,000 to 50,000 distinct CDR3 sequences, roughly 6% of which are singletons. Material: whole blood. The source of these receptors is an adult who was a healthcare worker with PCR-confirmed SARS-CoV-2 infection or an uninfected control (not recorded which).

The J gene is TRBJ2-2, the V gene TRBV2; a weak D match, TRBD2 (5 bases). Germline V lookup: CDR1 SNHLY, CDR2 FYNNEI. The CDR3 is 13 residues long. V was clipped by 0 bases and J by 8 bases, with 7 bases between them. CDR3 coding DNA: TGTGCCAGCAGTGAAGCCAAGCGGGGGGAGCTGTTTTTT. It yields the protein CASSEAKRGELFF.

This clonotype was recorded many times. The DNA of the CDR3 is TGCGCCAGCAGCAGAACAGGGGGCCAAAGCTCCTACAATGAGCAGTTCTTC. Amino acids: CASSRTGGQSSYNEQFF. The chain couples TRBV5-1 to TRBJ2-1; TRBD1 matches 9 bases. The CDR3 has 17 amino acids. Germline V gene sequence: CDR1 SGHRS, CDR2 YFSETQ. The V gene end was trimmed by 4 bases and the J gene end by 0 bases; junction bases not matched to a gene: 8.

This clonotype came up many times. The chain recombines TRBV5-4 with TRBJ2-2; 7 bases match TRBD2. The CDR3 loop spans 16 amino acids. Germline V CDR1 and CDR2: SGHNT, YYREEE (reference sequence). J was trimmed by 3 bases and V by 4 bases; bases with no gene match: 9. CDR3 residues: CASSLGGSGDTGELFF. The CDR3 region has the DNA TGTGCCAGCAGCCTGGGCGGGAGTGGGGACACCGGGGAGCTGTTTTTT.

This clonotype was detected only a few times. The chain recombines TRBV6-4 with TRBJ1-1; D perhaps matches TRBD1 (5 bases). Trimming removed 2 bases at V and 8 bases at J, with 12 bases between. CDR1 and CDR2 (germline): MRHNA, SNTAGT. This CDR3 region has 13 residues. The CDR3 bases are TGTGCCAGCAGTGACCTTGTGGGGGGGGAAGCTTTCTTT. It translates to CASSDLVGGEAFF.

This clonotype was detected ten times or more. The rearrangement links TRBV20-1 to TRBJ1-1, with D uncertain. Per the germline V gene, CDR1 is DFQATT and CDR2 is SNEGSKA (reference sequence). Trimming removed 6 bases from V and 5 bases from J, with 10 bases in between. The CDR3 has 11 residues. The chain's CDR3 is CSAPRGTEAFF. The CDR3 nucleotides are TGCAGTGCCCCCCGCGGAACTGAAGCTTTCTTT.

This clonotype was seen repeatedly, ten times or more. CDR3 amino acids: CASSVASGQAYEQYF. The CDR3 DNA follows: TGTGCCAGCAGCGTAGCGTCAGGACAGGCCTACGAGCAGTACTTC. The rearrangement uses TRBV9 and TRBJ2-7, with 7 bases lining up with TRBD1. The junction had 5 bases not matched to a gene; V was cut back by 0 bases and J by 2 bases. The CDR3 has 15 amino acids. From germline, CDR1 is SGDLS and CDR2 YYNGEE.

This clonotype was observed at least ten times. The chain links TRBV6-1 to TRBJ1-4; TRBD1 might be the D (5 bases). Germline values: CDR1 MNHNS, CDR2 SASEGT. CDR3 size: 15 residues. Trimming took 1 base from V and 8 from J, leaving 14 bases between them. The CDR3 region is CASSEVKKGREKLFF. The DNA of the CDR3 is TGTGCCAGCAGTGAAGTCAAGAAGGGGAGGGAAAAACTGTTTTTT.

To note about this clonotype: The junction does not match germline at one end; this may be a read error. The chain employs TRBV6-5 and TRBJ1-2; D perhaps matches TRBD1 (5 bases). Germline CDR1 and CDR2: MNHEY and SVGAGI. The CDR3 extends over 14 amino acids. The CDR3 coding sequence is TGTGCCAACAGTTACTTCCAGGGCCCCTATGGCTACACCTTC. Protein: CANSYFQGPYGYTF.

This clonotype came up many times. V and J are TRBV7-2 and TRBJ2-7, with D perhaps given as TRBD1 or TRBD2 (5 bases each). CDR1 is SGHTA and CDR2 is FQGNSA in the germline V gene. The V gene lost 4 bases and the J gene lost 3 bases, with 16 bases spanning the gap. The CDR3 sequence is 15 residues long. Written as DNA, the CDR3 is TGTGCCAGCAGCTCCCGGGACCGGATGGGCTACGAGCAGTACTTC. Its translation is CASSSRDRMGYEQYF.

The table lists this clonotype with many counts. CDR3 in amino acids: CASSGGTWAVEQFF. The DNA for the CDR3 is TGCGCCAGCAGCGGTGGGACATGGGCGGTTGAGCAGTTCTTC. The rearrangement links TRBV5-1 to TRBJ2-1; possible D gene TRBD1, 6 bases. The CDR3 spans 14 residues. The V gene's germline CDR1 is SGHRS and CDR2 YFSETQ. V shed 4 bases and J shed 9 bases, with 17 bases lying between them. Based on the CDR3 plus reference TRBV5-1 and TRBJ2-1, the full variable domain is KAGVTQTPRYLIKTRGQQVTLSCSPISGHRSVSWYQQTPGQGLQFLFEYFSETQRNKGNFPGRFSGRQFSNSRSEMNVSTLELGDSALYLCASSGGTWAVEQFFGPGTRLTVL.

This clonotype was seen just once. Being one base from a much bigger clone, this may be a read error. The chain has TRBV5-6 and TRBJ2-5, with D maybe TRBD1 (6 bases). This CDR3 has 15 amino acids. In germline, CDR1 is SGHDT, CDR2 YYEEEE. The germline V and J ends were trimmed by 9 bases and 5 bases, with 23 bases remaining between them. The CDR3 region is CANSPHTGKGETQYF. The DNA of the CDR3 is TGTGCCAACAGTCCCCACACAGGGAAGGGTGAGACCCAGTACTTC.

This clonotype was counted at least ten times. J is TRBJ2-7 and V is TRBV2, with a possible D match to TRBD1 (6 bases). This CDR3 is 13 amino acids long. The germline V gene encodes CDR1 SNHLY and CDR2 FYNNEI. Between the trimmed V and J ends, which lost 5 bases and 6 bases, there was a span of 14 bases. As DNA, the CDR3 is TGTGCCAGCAGTCGGGACATTGCCTCCGAGCAGTACTTC. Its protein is CASSRDIASEQYF.